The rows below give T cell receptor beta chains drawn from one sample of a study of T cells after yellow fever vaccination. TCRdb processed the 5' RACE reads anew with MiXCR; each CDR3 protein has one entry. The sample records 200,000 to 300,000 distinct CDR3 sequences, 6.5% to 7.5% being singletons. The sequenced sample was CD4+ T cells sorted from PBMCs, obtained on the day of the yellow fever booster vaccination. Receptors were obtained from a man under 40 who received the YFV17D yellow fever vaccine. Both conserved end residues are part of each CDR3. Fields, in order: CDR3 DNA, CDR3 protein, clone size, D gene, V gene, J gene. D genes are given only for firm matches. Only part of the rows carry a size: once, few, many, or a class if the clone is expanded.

TGTGCCACCAGCAGAACCGGGACAGGTAATGAGCAGTTCTTC	CATSRTGTGNEQFF	NA	TRBD1	TRBV15	TRBJ2-1
TGCAGCGTTGAAGATCCGATAGCGGGCTGGGACAATGAGCAGTTCTTC	CSVEDPIAGWDNEQFF	few	TRBD2	TRBV29-1	TRBJ2-1
TGCGCCAGCAGCTTATCACAGAACTATGGCTACACCTTC	CASSLSQNYGYTF	few	NA	TRBV5-1	TRBJ1-2
TGTGCCAGCAGTTACGAGGCTATGGGCTACACCTTC	CASSYEAMGYTF	many	NA	TRBV6-2/TRBV6-3	TRBJ1-2
TGCAGCGTTGGAACGCCGGGACAGTATAACTATGGCTACACCTTC	CSVGTPGQYNYGYTF	NA	TRBD1	TRBV29-1	TRBJ1-2
TGCGCCAGCAGCCAAGATTGGGCCGGGGGGTTGCATTCACCCCTCCACTTT	CASSQDWAGGLHSPLHF	few	NA	TRBV4-3	TRBJ1-6
TGTGCCACCAGTCTAGCGGGAGTCAATGAGCAGTTCTTC	CATSLAGVNEQFF	NA	TRBD2	TRBV24-1	TRBJ2-1
TGTGCCAGTAGTATTATAGCGGGGTCCTACAATGAGCAGTTCTTC	CASSIIAGSYNEQFF	few	TRBD2	TRBV19	TRBJ2-1
TGTGCCAATGGTAGGGTAGCGGGGAGCTCCTACGAGCAGTACTTC	CANGRVAGSSYEQYF	few	TRBD2	TRBV12-3/TRBV12-4	TRBJ2-7
TGTGCCAGCAGTGAGACGGGAAGCTCTGGGGCCAACGTCCTGACTTTC	CASSETGSSGANVLTF	few	NA	TRBV27	TRBJ2-6
TGTGCCAGCAGCTTCTACGGGGCAGATACGCAGTATTTT	CASSFYGADTQYF	many	NA	TRBV7-2	TRBJ2-3
TGTGCCAGCAGCGGGAAGACTGAAGCTTTCTTT	CASSGKTEAFF	few	NA	TRBV7-9	TRBJ1-1
TGTGCCAGCAGCAGGGGGACTAGCGGGAGGGCCCTCCACGAGCAGTACTTC	CASSRGTSGRALHEQYF	few	TRBD2	TRBV7-8	TRBJ2-7
TGTGCCAGCAGACGGGACGTTGCTGCTGGGGATACGCAGTATTTT	CASRRDVAAGDTQYF	few	NA	TRBV2	TRBJ2-3
TGTGCCAGCTCCAGTGGGGGAGGGCCTCGGGATGAGCAGTTCTTC	CASSSGGGPRDEQFF	few	TRBD2	TRBV28	TRBJ2-1
TGTGCCAGCAGCCAAGCCCCCCCTAGCGGGATTATCCACAATGAGCAGTTCTTC	CASSQAPPSGIIHNEQFF	many	TRBD2	TRBV4-2	TRBJ2-1
TGTGCCAGCATCATGGGGAGCGGGAGGCTATCCTACAATGAGCAGTTCTTC	CASIMGSGRLSYNEQFF	NA	TRBD2	TRBV11-2	TRBJ2-1
TGTGCCAGCAGTCCCGACCGATGGGGTGAGCAGTTCTTC	CASSPDRWGEQFF	NA	NA	TRBV5-6	TRBJ2-1
TGCAGTGCTGGAAAAACAGGGTTAGAGCAGTACTTC	CSAGKTGLEQYF	many	NA	TRBV20-1	TRBJ2-7
TGTGCCAGCAGCACCGGGACTGAAGAGACCCAGTACTTC	CASSTGTEETQYF	NA	NA	TRBV5-6	TRBJ2-5
TGTCCCAGCAGTCAAAAACCCGGGACTTTGAACACCGGGGAGCTGTTTTTT	CPSSQKPGTLNTGELFF	NA	NA	TRBV28	TRBJ2-2
TGTGCCAGCACGAACTCAGTTTACAATCAGCCCCAGCATTTT	CASTNSVYNQPQHF	few	NA	TRBV6-2/TRBV6-3	TRBJ1-5
TGCGCCAGCAGCTCCGCGAGCAGAGCCACAGATACGCAGTATTTT	CASSSASRATDTQYF	many	NA	TRBV5-1	TRBJ2-3
TGTGCCAGCAGCTTAGGATCCAGCGGGTCTAACACCGGGGAGCTGTTTTTT	CASSLGSSGSNTGELFF	NA	NA	TRBV7-9	TRBJ2-2
TGTGCCAGCAGCCAGGGGCGGAACTCCTACAATGAGCAGTTCTTC	CASSQGRNSYNEQFF	few	NA	TRBV11-3	TRBJ2-1
TGTGCCAGCAGTCCCGGACTGGGACTGGGGGGCCAGTACTTC	CASSPGLGLGGQYF	many	NA	TRBV28	TRBJ2-5
TGTGCCAGCTCACCAGGACTAGCGGGAGCCCCCGAGCAGTACTTC	CASSPGLAGAPEQYF	few	TRBD2	TRBV18	TRBJ2-7
TGTGCCTGGAGGGTAGCGGGATCCTACAATGAGCAGTTCTTC	CAWRVAGSYNEQFF	many	TRBD2	TRBV30	TRBJ2-1
TGTGCCAGCACCCCCAATAGGGGACTAGCGGGAGAAGATACGGAGTATTTT	CASTPNRGLAGEDTEYF	NA	TRBD2	TRBV7-8	TRBJ2-3
TGCAGCGTTGAAGACAAGGGGCGAGAGACCCAGTACTTC	CSVEDKGRETQYF	many	NA	TRBV29-1	TRBJ2-5
TGCAGTGCTATCCCCCGGAGACTAGCGCTCAATGAGCAGTTCTTC	CSAIPRRLALNEQFF	many	TRBD2	TRBV20-1	TRBJ2-1
TGTGCCAGCTCACCACCCCGGGCTAGCGGGAAAATCAATGAGCAGTTCTTC	CASSPPRASGKINEQFF	many	TRBD2	TRBV18	TRBJ2-1
TGTGCCAGCAGCCCCCCCTACTCCGCCCGGGGGAATGAGCAGTTCTTC	CASSPPYSARGNEQFF	few	NA	TRBV7-2	TRBJ2-1
TGTGCCAGCAGCGCAAACAGACTGAACACTGAAGCTTTCTTT	CASSANRLNTEAFF	few	NA	TRBV7-2	TRBJ1-1
TGTGCCAGGGGACACCTCAACACCGGGGAGCTGTTTTTT	CARGHLNTGELFF	NA	NA	TRBV9	TRBJ2-2
TGTGCCAGCAGCCTTAGCGGGGGTAACACCGGGGAGCTGTTTTTT	CASSLSGGNTGELFF	many	TRBD2	TRBV7-2	TRBJ2-2
TGTGCCAGCAGCCCCGACCGGGACATCCAAGAGACCCAGTACTTC	CASSPDRDIQETQYF	few	NA	TRBV7-9	TRBJ2-5
TGCGCCAGCAGCTTGCTCGCGAACACCGGGGAGCTGTTTTTT	CASSLLANTGELFF	many	NA	TRBV5-1	TRBJ2-2
TGTGCCAGCAGAGAAGGACAGGGGTTTGGGGAGCTGTTTTTT	CASREGQGFGELFF	few	TRBD1	TRBV4-2	TRBJ2-2
TGTGCCTGCAGCCCAAAGCGTGGGACAGGGGGGTACTACGAGCAGTACTTC	CACSPKRGTGGYYEQYF	once	TRBD1	TRBV3-1	TRBJ2-7